The 10 T cell receptor beta chains given below trace back to one sample, sequenced in a study of Siglec-9 on CD8 T cells in melanoma. Using immunoSEQ multiplex PCR, the repertoire was profiled, and TCRdb retains in-frame clones only, with some absent. Here the sample spans tens of thousands of clones, more than 80% being singletons. The sample taken for sequencing was Siglec-9- CD8+ T cells sorted from blood. Receptors were obtained from a human donor in good health.

This sequence joins TRBV9 and TRBJ1-4, with a possible D match to TRBD1 (5 bases). This CDR3 has 14 amino acids. Germline values: CDR1 SGDLS, CDR2 YYNGEE. Trimming pared 3 bases from V and 7 bases from J, leaving 13 bases between. The CDR3 DNA is TGTGCCAGCAGCGGCGGGACCAGCGGTGAAAAACTGTTTTTT. Its translation: CASSGGTSGEKLFF.

The rearrangement links TRBV6-5 to TRBJ2-7; D uncertain. Germline V gives CDR1 MNHEY, CDR2 SVGAGI. V lost 5 bases and J 2 bases, leaving 10 bases between the germline ends. CDR3 length: 13 amino acids. The CDR3 spells CASSQLDAYEQYF. In DNA form, the CDR3 reads TGTGCCAGCAGTCAACTCGACGCCTACGAGCAGTACTTC.

This clone has only a few counts. This chain links TRBV5-1 with TRBJ2-3; D unclear. Germline V CDR1 and CDR2: SGHRS, YFSETQ. With 5 bases removed from V and 2 bases from J, the gap between germline ends came to 9 bases. The CDR3 loop spans 13 amino acids. The CDR3, as DNA: TGCGCCAGCAGGCCCGACGACACAGATACGCAGTATTTT. Its protein is CASRPDDTDTQYF.

The chain couples TRBV5-6 to TRBJ2-3; possibly TRBD2 for D (6 bases). Germline assignment: CDR1 SGHDT and CDR2 YYEEEE. Deletions cut 1 base from V and 2 bases from J, with 11 bases between. CDR3 length: 15 amino acids. The CDR3 protein is CASSLSAGTTDTQYF. As DNA, the CDR3 is TGTGCCAGCAGCTTGTCGGCGGGGACCACAGATACGCAGTATTTT.

This clone is a singleton in its sample. The CDR3, as DNA: TGTGCCAGCAGTTTTGAGGGGGACGCTAGCTCTGGAAACACCATATATTTT. This translates into CASSFEGDASSGNTIYF. J is TRBJ1-3 and V is TRBV2; TRBD1 is a possible D gene (6 bases). Germline assignment: CDR1 SNHLY and CDR2 FYNNEI. V lost 5 bases and J lost 0, with 17 bases in between. CDR3 length: 17 residues.

This clone appeared once. The V and J genes are TRBV7-8 and TRBJ1-2; 8 nucleotides agree with TRBD1. The CDR3 is 16 residues long. Germline trimming cut 1 base from V and 5 bases from J; bases unmatched to any gene: 9. Germline loops: CDR1 SGHVS, CDR2 FQNEAQ. For the CDR3, the DNA is TGTGCCAGCAGCTTAGGGATACAGGGGGGACCTTATGGCTACACCTTC. Translating it yields CASSLGIQGGPYGYTF.

The genes are TRBV11-1 and TRBJ1-1; no clear D gene. The CDR3 has 15 amino acids. CDR1 SGHAT and CDR2 FQDESV come from the germline V gene (reference sequence). Trimming removed 6 bases at V and 0 bases at J, with 14 bases between. CDR3 region: CASSLEYSVNTEAFF. CDR3 in DNA: TGTGCCAGCAGTCTAGAGTATTCAGTGAACACTGAAGCTTTCTTT.

V usage is TRBV5-4 and J usage is TRBJ2-5, with 8 bases lining up with TRBD1. Germline trimming cut 0 bases from V and 13 bases from J; bases unmatched to any gene: 2. This CDR3 comprises 11 residues. Germline CDR1 reads SGHNT; CDR2 reads YYREEE (reference sequence). The chain's CDR3 is CASSLGDRSYF. The CDR3 DNA follows: TGTGCCAGCAGCTTGGGGGACAGGTCGTACTTC.

The chain links TRBV4-1 to TRBJ2-7; D tentatively fits TRBD1 or TRBD2 (5 bases each). Trimming pared 4 bases from V and 2 bases from J, leaving 18 bases between. Germline V lookup: CDR1 MGHRA, CDR2 YSYEKL. The CDR3 covers 16 residues. The chain's CDR3 is CASSPLAGEGPYEQYF. For the CDR3, the DNA is TGCGCCAGCAGCCCCCTTGCCGGAGAGGGGCCCTACGAGCAGTACTTC.

As DNA, the CDR3 is TGCAGCGTTGGTGGGAGGGAATCTAAGAACACTGAAGCTTTCTTT. This encodes CSVGGRESKNTEAFF. The genes are TRBV29-1 and TRBJ1-1; D gene ambiguous. CDR3 length equals 15 residues. Trimming removed 4 bases from V and 1 base from J, with 16 bases in between. Per the germline V gene, CDR1 is SQVTM and CDR2 is ANQGSEA.